The rows below give T cell receptor beta chains drawn from one sample of a study of blood T cell repertoires in COVID-19. Only in-frame clones appear in the TCRdb table, and some are missing; sequencing was by immunoSEQ multiplex PCR. The table shows 60,000 to 80,000 clones, with roughly 84% occurring only once. Sequencing was done on a sample of peripheral blood. The receptors come from a man aged 45-60 years with active COVID-19. Both conserved end residues are part of each CDR3. Each record gives: clone size, V gene, J gene, D gene, CDR3 length, CDR3 protein, CDR3 DNA. The D gene is left open where the match is weak. The size field is filled for only some rows; it gives once, few, many or a size class.

clone_size: NA; v_call: TRBV4-3; j_call: TRBJ1-2; d_call: NA; cdr3_length: 15; cdr3_aa: CASSQDQWVETGYTF; cdr3_nt: TGCGCCAGCAGCCAAGATCAGTGGGTAGAGACAGGCTACACCTTC
clone_size: NA; v_call: TRBV5-1; j_call: TRBJ2-1; d_call: TRBD2; cdr3_length: 14; cdr3_aa: CASSQLAGLNEQFF; cdr3_nt: TGCGCCAGCAGTCAACTAGCGGGGTTAAATGAGCAGTTCTTC
clone_size: few; v_call: TRBV19; j_call: TRBJ1-2; d_call: NA; cdr3_length: 14; cdr3_aa: CASSSVEANYGYTF; cdr3_nt: TGTGCCAGTAGTAGTGTAGAAGCTAACTATGGCTACACCTTC
clone_size: NA; v_call: TRBV5-4; j_call: TRBJ1-1; d_call: NA; cdr3_length: 12; cdr3_aa: CASSGGTTEAFF; cdr3_nt: TGTGCCAGCAGCGGGGGGACCACTGAAGCTTTCTTT
clone_size: NA; v_call: TRBV7-9; j_call: TRBJ1-3; d_call: NA; cdr3_length: 14; cdr3_aa: CASSEEGSGNTIYF; cdr3_nt: TGTGCCAGCAGCGAAGAGGGTTCTGGAAACACCATATATTTT
clone_size: NA; v_call: TRBV3-1/TRBV3-2; j_call: TRBJ1-2; d_call: TRBD1; cdr3_length: 14; cdr3_aa: CASSQGQGPYGYTF; cdr3_nt: TGTGCCAGCAGCCAGGGACAGGGACCCTATGGCTACACCTTC
clone_size: NA; v_call: TRBV11-2; j_call: TRBJ1-1; d_call: NA; cdr3_length: 17; cdr3_aa: CASSLPPAAAMNTEAFF; cdr3_nt: TGTGCCAGCAGCCTACCCCCGGCGGCGGCGATGAACACTGAAGCTTTCTTT
clone_size: NA; v_call: TRBV4-3; j_call: TRBJ1-6; d_call: TRBD1; cdr3_length: 17; cdr3_aa: CASSQVGRQGGISPLHF; cdr3_nt: TGCGCCAGCAGCCAAGTTGGTCGACAGGGGGGAATCTCACCCCTCCACTTT
clone_size: once; v_call: TRBV6-2/TRBV6-3; j_call: TRBJ1-3; d_call: NA; cdr3_length: 14; cdr3_aa: CASSYGSSGNTIYF; cdr3_nt: TGTGCCAGCAGTTACGGCAGCTCTGGAAACACCATATATTTT
clone_size: NA; v_call: TRBV27; j_call: TRBJ2-2; d_call: TRBD2; cdr3_length: 17; cdr3_aa: CASSRGLAGGPSGELFF; cdr3_nt: TGTGCCAGCAGTCGGGGACTAGCGGGGGGTCCGTCCGGGGAGCTGTTTTTT
clone_size: NA; v_call: TRBV5-1; j_call: TRBJ2-5; d_call: NA; cdr3_length: 12; cdr3_aa: CASSRGQETQYF; cdr3_nt: TGCGCCAGCAGTCGGGGCCAAGAGACCCAGTACTTC
clone_size: NA; v_call: TRBV27; j_call: TRBJ2-2; d_call: NA; cdr3_length: 16; cdr3_aa: CASSLLGQSSAGELFF; cdr3_nt: TGTGCCAGCAGTTTACTTGGGCAGTCGTCGGCCGGGGAGCTGTTTTTT
clone_size: NA; v_call: TRBV27; j_call: TRBJ2-2; d_call: TRBD2; cdr3_length: 15; cdr3_aa: CASSYLAAITGELFF; cdr3_nt: TGTGCCAGCAGTTATCTAGCGGCCATTACCGGGGAGCTGTTTTTT
clone_size: NA; v_call: TRBV5-1; j_call: TRBJ1-1; d_call: NA; cdr3_length: 15; cdr3_aa: CASSQGSWGLAEAFF; cdr3_nt: TGCGCCAGCAGTCAGGGCTCGTGGGGTCTTGCTGAAGCTTTCTTT
clone_size: NA; v_call: TRBV18; j_call: TRBJ2-5; d_call: NA; cdr3_length: 14; cdr3_aa: CASSPPGLQETQYF; cdr3_nt: TGTGCCAGCTCACCACCGGGCCTCCAAGAGACCCAGTACTTC
clone_size: NA; v_call: TRBV5-6; j_call: TRBJ2-6; d_call: NA; cdr3_length: 12; cdr3_aa: CASSPVTGIGTF; cdr3_nt: TGTGCCAGCAGCCCGGTAACCGGGATCGGAACTTTC
clone_size: NA; v_call: TRBV6-5; j_call: TRBJ2-7; d_call: TRBD1; cdr3_length: 12; cdr3_aa: CASSLDRGTEYF; cdr3_nt: TGTGCCAGCAGTTTAGACAGGGGGACGGAGTACTTC
clone_size: NA; v_call: TRBV7-2; j_call: TRBJ2-6; d_call: NA; cdr3_length: 14; cdr3_aa: CASSPPGGTNVLTF; cdr3_nt: TGTGCCAGCAGCCCCCCCGGGGGTACTAACGTCCTGACTTTC
clone_size: once; v_call: TRBV28; j_call: TRBJ1-2; d_call: NA; cdr3_length: 14; cdr3_aa: CASSPGGLDYGYTF; cdr3_nt: TGTGCCAGCAGTCCCGGGGGACTGGACTATGGCTACACCTTC
clone_size: once; v_call: TRBV10-3; j_call: TRBJ2-3; d_call: TRBD1; cdr3_length: 13; cdr3_aa: CATKTGGMDTQYF; cdr3_nt: TGTGCCACTAAGACAGGGGGAATGGATACGCAGTATTTT
clone_size: NA; v_call: TRBV6-2/TRBV6-3; j_call: TRBJ1-6; d_call: NA; cdr3_length: 12; cdr3_aa: CASSSYYSPLHF; cdr3_nt: TGTGCCAGCAGCTCCTACTATTCACCCCTCCACTTT
clone_size: NA; v_call: TRBV4-1; j_call: TRBJ2-1; d_call: TRBD1; cdr3_length: 15; cdr3_aa: CASSQEGQGPNEQFF; cdr3_nt: TGCGCCAGCAGCCAAGAGGGACAGGGTCCCAATGAGCAGTTCTTC
clone_size: NA; v_call: TRBV7-6; j_call: TRBJ2-2; d_call: TRBD1; cdr3_length: 15; cdr3_aa: CASSLGAGGTGELFF; cdr3_nt: TGTGCCAGCAGCTTAGGGGCAGGGGGCACCGGGGAGCTGTTTTTT
clone_size: NA; v_call: TRBV7-2; j_call: TRBJ2-1; d_call: TRBD2; cdr3_length: 15; cdr3_aa: CASSPRGGRFNEQFF; cdr3_nt: TGTGCCAGCAGCCCGCGGGGGGGCCGTTTCAATGAGCAGTTCTTC
clone_size: NA; v_call: TRBV19; j_call: TRBJ2-3; d_call: NA; cdr3_length: 13; cdr3_aa: CASRGRNTDTQYF; cdr3_nt: TGTGCCAGTAGGGGGCGGAACACAGATACGCAGTATTTT
clone_size: NA; v_call: TRBV7-2; j_call: TRBJ1-1; d_call: NA; cdr3_length: 13; cdr3_aa: CASSNGMNTEAFF; cdr3_nt: TGTGCCAGCAGCAACGGGATGAACACTGAAGCTTTCTTT
clone_size: NA; v_call: TRBV29-1; j_call: TRBJ2-2; d_call: NA; cdr3_length: 12; cdr3_aa: CSVEYLAGELFF; cdr3_nt: TGCAGCGTTGAGTATCTTGCCGGGGAGCTGTTTTTT
clone_size: NA; v_call: TRBV5-1; j_call: TRBJ2-7; d_call: NA; cdr3_length: 17; cdr3_aa: CASSQDPRQYNSYEQYF; cdr3_nt: TGCGCCAGCAGCCAAGACCCGAGACAGTATAACTCCTACGAGCAGTACTTC
clone_size: NA; v_call: TRBV30; j_call: TRBJ2-3; d_call: NA; cdr3_length: 12; cdr3_aa: CAWSVPSNTQYF; cdr3_nt: TGTGCCTGGAGTGTGCCATCTAATACGCAGTATTTT
clone_size: NA; v_call: TRBV7-9; j_call: TRBJ2-3; d_call: NA; cdr3_length: 14; cdr3_aa: CASSFGGDSDTQYF; cdr3_nt: TGTGCCAGCAGCTTCGGAGGGGACTCAGATACGCAGTATTTT
clone_size: NA; v_call: TRBV7-9; j_call: TRBJ2-5; d_call: TRBD2; cdr3_length: 15; cdr3_aa: CASSPGLAGGKTQYF; cdr3_nt: TGTGCCAGCAGCCCCGGACTAGCGGGGGGGAAGACCCAGTACTTC
clone_size: NA; v_call: TRBV2; j_call: TRBJ1-1; d_call: NA; cdr3_length: 17; cdr3_aa: CASSPSGNRVEDTEAFF; cdr3_nt: TGTGCCAGCAGCCCATCTGGCAACAGGGTAGAGGACACTGAAGCTTTCTTT
clone_size: NA; v_call: TRBV5-4; j_call: TRBJ1-1; d_call: TRBD1; cdr3_length: 13; cdr3_aa: CASSGQGFTEAFF; cdr3_nt: TGTGCCAGCAGCGGACAGGGATTCACTGAAGCTTTCTTT
clone_size: NA; v_call: TRBV19; j_call: TRBJ2-7; d_call: TRBD1; cdr3_length: 14; cdr3_aa: CASRPGQVGYEQYF; cdr3_nt: TGTGCCAGTAGACCGGGACAGGTGGGATACGAGCAGTACTTC
clone_size: NA; v_call: TRBV6-5; j_call: TRBJ2-2; d_call: TRBD1; cdr3_length: 15; cdr3_aa: CASSIRDSLPRELFF; cdr3_nt: TGTGCCAGCAGCATCCGGGACAGCCTTCCCCGGGAGCTGTTTTTT
clone_size: NA; v_call: TRBV10-3; j_call: TRBJ1-5; d_call: NA; cdr3_length: 17; cdr3_aa: CAISEALSTDSNQPQHF; cdr3_nt: TGTGCCATCAGTGAGGCACTAAGTACCGATAGCAATCAGCCCCAGCATTTT
clone_size: NA; v_call: TRBV5-1; j_call: TRBJ2-5; d_call: NA; cdr3_length: 13; cdr3_aa: CASLQDHGKTQYF; cdr3_nt: TGCGCCAGCCTACAGGACCATGGGAAGACCCAGTACTTC
clone_size: once; v_call: TRBV5-6; j_call: TRBJ2-7; d_call: NA; cdr3_length: 13; cdr3_aa: CASSLRQSYEQYF; cdr3_nt: TGTGCCAGCAGCCTTCGACAGTCCTACGAGCAGTACTTC
clone_size: NA; v_call: TRBV9; j_call: TRBJ2-6; d_call: TRBD2; cdr3_length: 16; cdr3_aa: CASSGTSTVWANVLTF; cdr3_nt: TGTGCCAGCAGCGGGACTAGCACGGTATGGGCCAACGTCCTGACTTTC
clone_size: once; v_call: TRBV30; j_call: TRBJ2-5; d_call: NA; cdr3_length: 16; cdr3_aa: CAWSGAGSLMGETQYF; cdr3_nt: TGTGCCTGGAGTGGGGCGGGGTCCCTGATGGGAGAGACCCAGTACTTC
clone_size: NA; v_call: TRBV19; j_call: TRBJ1-2; d_call: NA; cdr3_length: 18; cdr3_aa: CASSIVAGLSIPFDGYTF; cdr3_nt: TGTGCCAGTAGTATAGTCGCGGGGTTGAGTATTCCGTTCGATGGCTACACCTTC
clone_size: NA; v_call: TRBV5-1; j_call: TRBJ1-4; d_call: NA; cdr3_length: 16; cdr3_aa: CASSFGGRWANEKLFF; cdr3_nt: TGCGCCAGCAGCTTCGGGGGGCGGTGGGCTAATGAAAAACTGTTTTTT
clone_size: once; v_call: TRBV24-1; j_call: TRBJ2-7; d_call: NA; cdr3_length: 16; cdr3_aa: CATETALGGAFHEQYF; cdr3_nt: TGTGCCACCGAAACAGCCCTAGGGGGGGCATTCCACGAGCAGTACTTC
clone_size: NA; v_call: TRBV10-3; j_call: TRBJ1-2; d_call: NA; cdr3_length: 12; cdr3_aa: CARGADPWGYTF; cdr3_nt: TGTGCACGCGGGGCGGACCCATGGGGCTACACCTTC
clone_size: NA; v_call: TRBV19; j_call: TRBJ2-3; d_call: TRBD2; cdr3_length: 20; cdr3_aa: CASARPLVAGGVRSTDTQYF; cdr3_nt: TGTGCCAGCGCTAGGCCTCTCGTAGCGGGGGGGGTACGTAGCACAGATACGCAGTATTTT
clone_size: NA; v_call: TRBV14; j_call: TRBJ2-5; d_call: NA; cdr3_length: 14; cdr3_aa: CASSQDRVEETQYF; cdr3_nt: TGTGCCAGCAGCCAAGACAGGGTGGAAGAGACCCAGTACTTC
clone_size: NA; v_call: TRBV5-4; j_call: TRBJ2-5; d_call: NA; cdr3_length: 14; cdr3_aa: CASSLAGVQETQYF; cdr3_nt: TGTGCCAGCAGCTTGGCGGGGGTTCAAGAGACCCAGTACTTC
clone_size: NA; v_call: TRBV29-1; j_call: TRBJ2-5; d_call: TRBD2; cdr3_length: 13; cdr3_aa: CSVEGLAASAQYF; cdr3_nt: TGCAGCGTTGAAGGACTAGCGGCCTCGGCCCAGTACTTC